This TCR beta chain was identified during a study of blood T cell repertoires in COVID-19. Using immunoSEQ multiplex PCR, the repertoire was profiled, and TCRdb retains in-frame clones only, with some absent. This sample carries 95,000 to 110,000 clones, approximately 89% of them seen once, and the ten largest clones take approximately 17%. The sequence was collected from a woman older than 75 in a cohort sampled during active COVID-19. Sequenced input: peripheral blood.

For the CDR3, the DNA is TGTGCCAGCAGCTTAGGTGGGACAGGGGGCGTTATTACGTACTTC. Amino acid sequence: CASSLGGTGGVITYF. The chain uses TRBV7-9 and TRBJ2-7, with 12 bases that match TRBD1. Germline CDR1 reads SEHNR; CDR2 reads FQNEAQ (reference sequence). The V gene end was trimmed by 1 base and the J gene end by 12 bases; junction bases not matched to a gene: 10. This CDR3 comprises 15 residues.